This TCR beta chain stems from a study of cytomegalovirus exposure and HLA in healthy donors. Study in general: Researchers previously reported finding about 110 million unique TCR beta sequences from about 170 million T cells.

V shed 10 bases and J shed 2 bases, with 24 bases lying between them. Germline V gene lookup returns CDR1 SNHLY and CDR2 FYNNEI. The CDR3 is 17 amino acids. Primers for the PCR totalled 60 Vbeta and 13 Jbeta. Here immunoSEQ multiplex PCR was the method, and the copy in TCRdb shows in-frame clones only, minus some. Here the sample spans about 190,000 clones, approximately 90% being singletons. The rearrangement joins TRBV2 to TRBJ1-3; a possible D gene is TRBD1 (6 bases). The sample comprised PBMCs. This receptor was identified in a boy between 2 and 15 years old in good health and CMV-seronegative. The CDR3 reads CAIQGQGSWRAGNTIYF. The CDR3 coding sequence is TGTGCCATCCAGGGGCAGGGGTCTTGGAGAGCTGGAAACACCATATATTTT.